This T cell receptor (beta chain) was recorded in a study of cytomegalovirus exposure and HLA in healthy donors (dated 2017 in TCRdb). In the study overall: In an earlier analysis of 587 of the donors, approximately 260 Gb of sequence data and about 110 million unique TCR beta sequences from roughly 200 million T cells were reported. An early release that covered about 640 HLA-typed donors contained about 290 gigabases of sequencing data and about 93 million unique TCR sequences. The genetic ancestry cluster associated with self-reported Caucasian donors included over 65% of the 398 genotyped donors. The aim of the study was to test whether cataloging public T cell receptors could identify signatures of past pathogen exposure. The study profiled the T cell repertoires of some 610 subjects by immunosequencing and related them to cytomegalovirus serostatus. A separate validation cohort of roughly 110 different subjects was used in addition to the roughly 700-subject first cohort. High-throughput TCR immunosequencing, statistical association of individual TCRs with disease status, and machine learning were combined to predict cytomegalovirus infection status. To study patterns of TCR occurrence, a later analysis re-analyzed previously published TCR beta repertoires from several hundred donors and added high-resolution HLA genotyping. In the later analysis, no new phenotypic data were used to find candidate immune exposures; instead, reliance was placed on TCR beta sequences and their occurrence across donors. An earlier analysis of around 580 of the donors used high-throughput TCR beta sequencing to judge whether each TCR beta V gene segment behaved as functional or pseudogenic. Alongside the repertoire data, information on donor age, sex, ethnicity and CMV serostatus was compiled. In a later genetic analysis, genome-wide SNP genotypes for about three fifths of the 666 donors were used, and that subset was treated as a discovery cohort. All discovery cohort repertoires had been generated on a single sequencing platform. HLA typing covered class I and class II loci at four-digit resolution. The number of donors typed differed by locus, with roughly 629-640 for A, B, C, DRB1 and DQB1, around 520 for DQA1, 600 to 610 for DPA1, and 450 to 480 for DPB1. Roughly five DR-DQ haplotypes were handled as single units for association and clustering because linkage in the cohort was strong. Among about 360 genotyped donors of the cohort, an average of roughly 240,000 unique TCR beta nucleotide sequences were sequenced per donor, roughly 20% of them non-productive.

For this clone: Its antigen remains unidentified. No per-base quality is available; no much larger clone lies one base away.

The cohort consisted of hundreds of healthy bone marrow donors. Cohort members were all nominally healthy when sampled, although unrecorded immune exposures were likely present. The donor was CMV seronegative and was included in the group of approximately 350 seronegative cohort members. A peripheral blood sample was collected from each donor, and TCR beta sequencing was performed on peripheral blood mononuclear cells. Genomic DNA was extracted from the blood cell samples with the Qiagen DNeasy Blood Extraction Kit. The library was generated by the immunoSEQ multiplex PCR assay. For the multiplex PCR, a mixture combining 60 forward primers for TCR Vbeta segments and 13 reverse primers for TCR Jbeta segments was used. The CDR3 region of rearranged TCR beta genes was amplified from genomic DNA by a multiplex PCR assay. The amplified TCR beta libraries were sequenced on the Illumina HiSeq System as 87-base-pair reads. The authors' analysis ran thus. A later analysis tallied roughly 78 million unique TCR beta chains across the 650 to 750 repertoires, and about 10 million of those chains were shared by two or more donors. To remove PCR and sequencing errors, raw reads were error-corrected and collapsed into unique sequences using a nearest-neighbor algorithm that merged closely related sequences. To assign V, D and J gene segments, CDR3 sequences were aligned to IMGT reference sequences. For a sequence to be retained, a match of at least six nucleotides was required to both a V gene segment and a J gene segment. A rearrangement counted as productive if the CDR3 had no stop codons and remained in frame with V and J, and every other rearrangement counted as non-productive. Following IMGT convention, CDR3 was defined as the stretch from the second conserved V-encoded cysteine to the conserved J-encoded phenylalanine. In an earlier analysis of some 550 of the donors, sequences lacking an unambiguous match to a single V gene segment were excluded. In an earlier analysis of a few hundred of the donors, a V segment was called functional when productive rearrangements were above 56.7%, and segregating when the standard deviation between donors exceeded 5%. A statistical classification framework was developed to diagnose cytomegalovirus status using the catalog of TCR beta chain sequences. In a later analysis, V and J genes were assigned by comparing TCR nucleotide sequences against IMGT/GENE-DB human TR gene sequences. Using the TCRdist pipeline, a later analysis assigned CDR3 sequences along with most-parsimonious VDJ recombination scenarios. In a later analysis, each TCR beta chain was defined by its CDR3 amino acid sequence together with its V-gene family, and reads lacking a unique V-gene family were excluded. To address suspected cross-contamination and a sequencing artifact, a later analysis removed a few hundred highly shared, low-generation-probability nucleotide sequences. In a later analysis, a clonal expansion index was calculated for each public chain from normalized within-repertoire ranks of inferred template counts. In a later analysis, generation probabilities were computed with a VDJ recombination model fitted to out-of-frame rearrangements, and the resulting probabilities were checked against IGoR. In a later analysis, hypergeometric tests were used to score TCR-TCR, TCR-HLA and TCR-CMV co-occurrence, with a repertoire-size bias correction applied to TCR pairs. To estimate false discovery rates, a later analysis permuted the HLA or CMV assignments 20 times. A later analysis grouped co-occurring TCRs with DBSCAN, adding TCRdist sequence similarity when clustering within HLA-allele-positive subsets. Co-occurrence clustering excluded repertoires with fewer than 30,000 or more than 120,000 public chains, plus five with anomalous nucleotide sharing. Drawn from immuneACCESS, this table holds only the in-frame rearrangements with V and J called that TCRdb kept. Clones are partly lost; checked studies trace under half to an unresolved V gene and leave the rest unexplained. V and J calls and clone size are as listed in that table; D and trimming were resolved from the DNA. For this sample there are around 130,000 clones; about 76% appear just once. 2% to 2.5% of the sample is held by the ten biggest clonotypes.

As encoded in the germline V gene, CDR1 is LGHNT while CDR2 is FRNRAP. V is clipped by 2 bases and J by 9 bases, and the sequence between their germline boundaries is 10 bases long. Taken from cysteine to phenylalanine, the CDR3 has 12 residues. The sequence is cut down to CDR3 DNA, 36 bases in frame from base 1. Overall study outcomes, separate from this receptor: Fewer than 20 rarely observed V segments, including chromosome 9 orphons, were excluded from the earlier analysis of some 590 of the donors because counts were too low. A further reported finding was that TCR beta sequences accurately predicted the HLA-A and HLA-B alleles for most subjects in the first cohort. Linkage disequilibrium might explain the correlated functional status among segregating V segments, but an unknown experimental factor could not be excluded. Because HLA typing was unavailable for some donors at each locus, only the typed subset was used in association tests. A total of 150 to 200 TCR beta chains were listed by the study as associated with cytomegalovirus. A later analysis reported that several top co-occurrence clusters appeared linked to parvovirus B19, influenza, CMV and Epstein-Barr virus. Compared with equally common non-associated chains, HLA-associated TCR beta chains in a later analysis were more clonally expanded and had lower generation probabilities. Most TCR sequences were seen in very few donors, while some public TCRs were found in many individuals. A few of the identified cytomegalovirus-associated TCR beta chains were confirmed in vitro to be specific for cytomegalovirus antigens. In an earlier analysis of 587 of the donors, most TCR beta V segments appeared in productive rearrangements about 87% or about 30% of the time, broadly matching IMGT annotations. Sequencing depth was assumed to be roughly uniform across donors in the presence/absence analyses, though that assumption may not hold. Strong co-occurrence of HLA alleles, especially DR and DQ, made assigning TCR associations to individual alleles difficult. The cohort was sequenced for TCR beta chains only, and without alpha or paired-chain data the features that could be detected were limited. Immune exposure information for the cohort was limited to CMV serostatus. A cluster of highly shared sequence variants was judged likely to be a technical artifact of the sequencing pipeline. In a later genetic analysis, a missense DCLRE1C variant was associated with V-gene and J-gene trimming of TCR beta chains, and the association was replicated in an independent cohort. The authors suggested that the approach could potentially be generalized to other disease states and immunological phenotypes. A later analysis associated about 16,000 TCR beta sequences with specific HLA alleles at a false discovery rate of 0.05. A later analysis found that most CMV-associated TCR beta chains appeared HLA-restricted, with HLA associations seemingly driven largely by CMV exposure. In a later analysis, the rate of TCR association differed among HLA loci, with DRB1 alleles having the most associated TCRs and HLA-C alleles having the fewest. The classifier was reported to diagnose cytomegalovirus status with high specificity and sensitivity in both the original cohort and the validation cohort. According to a later genetic analysis, donors in an Asian-associated ancestry cluster had fewer N-insertions in productive TCRs than the roughly 700-donor mean. Because the 87-base-pair reads could not distinguish some IMGT-functional V segments, including TRBV6-2 and TRBV6-3, those segments were excluded.

This chain joins TRBV12-5 to TRBJ1-1, with no D gene named confidently. The clonotype comes from a woman aged 35 to 49 in good health and CMV-seronegative. Sequenced sample: PBMCs. The base sequence is TGTGCTAGTGGTTTGACGAACTTTAAAGCTTTCTTT. Translation gives CASGLTNFKAFF.